A single sample gave rise to the 20 T cell receptor beta chains below, sequenced in a study of beta chain features in type 1 diabetes. The investigators reverse transcribed all of the isolated RNA, so they sequenced expressed TCRB transcripts. Repertoires were generated with immunoSEQ multiplex PCR, while TCRdb's copy carries only in-frame clones and drops some. The data hold hundreds of thousands of clones, with 15% to 19% observed a single time. The sequenced sample was naive CD4+ T cells from blood. These receptors were obtained from a man in his late teens or twenties in good health.

V and J are TRBV11-2 and TRBJ2-7; weak D call: TRBD2 (6 bases). This CDR3 spans 15 amino acids. CDR1 is SGHAT and CDR2 is FQNNGV in the germline V gene. V lost 5 bases and J lost 3, with 17 bases in between. CDR3 nucleotides: TGTGCCAGCAGCCCCCTTACGGGGGAGATCTACGAGCAGTACTTC. Its protein is CASSPLTGEIYEQYF.

There are a few counts of this clone. This chain connects TRBV18 to TRBJ2-1; 9 bases fit TRBD1. Germline V CDR1 and CDR2: KGHSH, LQKENI. The V segment lost 5 bases and the J segment 6 bases; nucleotides outside the gene matches: 8. The CDR3 extends over 15 amino acids. CDR3 sequence: CASSRDRVTFNEQFF. CDR3 DNA: TGTGCCAGCTCAAGGGACAGGGTAACCTTCAATGAGCAGTTCTTC.

The V call is TRBV27, the J call TRBJ2-3; D is ambiguous. The CDR3 is 13 amino acids. CDR1 and CDR2 (germline): MNHEY, SMNVEV (reference sequence). V shed 3 bases and J shed 2 bases, with 6 bases lying between them. CDR3 in DNA: TGTGCCAGCAGTTTTGGTAACACAGATACGCAGTATTTT. Translation gives CASSFGNTDTQYF.

This clone has a handful of counts. V gene TRBV19 combines with J gene TRBJ1-5; no clear D gene. The V gene's germline CDR1 is LNHDA and CDR2 SQIVND (reference sequence). The CDR3 covers 15 residues. V lost 3 bases to trimming and J lost 2 bases, with 11 bases between them. The CDR3 DNA reads as TGTGCCAGTAGTATCCAGGACGTCCGCAATCAGCCCCAGCATTTT. As protein: CASSIQDVRNQPQHF.

This clone came up a few times. The chain links TRBV5-4 to TRBJ2-3; TRBD1 aligns across 9 bases. From germline, CDR1 is SGHNT and CDR2 YYREEE (reference sequence). This CDR3 is 15 amino acids long. Trimming cost V 4 bases and J 1 base; bases outside gene matches: 4. The CDR3 spells CASSLRDRGTDTQYF. The DNA for the CDR3 is TGTGCCAGCAGCCTCCGGGACAGGGGCACAGATACGCAGTATTTT.

This clone was picked up a small number of times. V is TRBV5-4 and J is TRBJ2-5; TRBD1 agrees at 7 bases. Germline V lookup: CDR1 SGHNT, CDR2 YYREEE (reference sequence). V trimming: 3 bases; J trimming: 1 base; junction bases outside the gene matches: 3. CDR3 size: 14 residues. CDR3 amino acids: CASSWGQSQETQYF. CDR3 DNA sequence: TGTGCCAGCAGCTGGGGACAGTCCCAAGAGACCCAGTACTTC.

The chain links TRBV4-3 to TRBJ1-1, with D unresolved. The V gene's germline CDR1 is LGHNA and CDR2 YSLEER. The CDR3 sequence is 13 residues long. Trimming took 4 bases from V and 0 from J, leaving 6 bases between them. The CDR3 reads CASSREVNTEAFF. The CDR3 DNA sequence: TGCGCCAGCAGCCGGGAGGTGAACACTGAAGCTTTCTTT.

V and J are TRBV25-1 and TRBJ1-3, with 9 nucleotides matching TRBD1. The V and J ends lost 2 bases and 0 bases, in that order; junction bases with no gene match: 2. Germline loops: CDR1 MGHDK, CDR2 SYGVNS. The CDR3 runs to 16 residues. DNA of the CDR3: TGTGCCAGCAGTGAACTGGGACAGGGCTCTGGAAACACCATATATTTT. It yields the protein CASSELGQGSGNTIYF.

A few counts support this clone. The chain joins TRBV19 to TRBJ2-7; no clear D gene. Germline CDR1 reads LNHDA; CDR2 reads SQIVND (reference sequence). V dropped 0 bases and J dropped 2 bases, with 14 bases sitting between them. The CDR3 totals 16 residues. CDR3 bases: TGTGCCAGTAGTATAGATCGATGGGAAACCGCCTACGAGCAGTACTTC. It codes for CASSIDRWETAYEQYF.

The chain combines TRBV2 with TRBJ2-5, with 8 nucleotides matching TRBD1. Germline V gene data show CDR1 as SNHLY and CDR2 as FYNNEI. V lost 4 bases and J lost 5; bases outside the gene matches: 9. This CDR3 has 15 amino acids. CDR3 protein: CASSGDRTGSETQYF. The DNA of the CDR3 is TGTGCCAGCAGTGGGGACAGGACAGGGTCGGAGACCCAGTACTTC.

The chain employs TRBV4-2 and TRBJ1-3; D ambiguous. The V gene lost 1 base and the J gene lost 4 bases, with 8 bases spanning the gap. The CDR3 extends over 14 amino acids. CDR1 and CDR2 (germline): LGHNA, YNFKEQ. CDR3 residues: CASSQAGDGNTIYF. The CDR3 region has the DNA TGTGCCAGCAGCCAAGCGGGCGACGGAAACACCATATATTTT.

DNA for the CDR3: TGTGCCAGCAGCTTAGGCCGTGTATTGCGGACCTGGGGCTACACCTTC. This encodes CASSLGRVLRTWGYTF. The chain carries TRBV7-6 and TRBJ1-2; D gene uncertain. The germline CDR1 and CDR2 sequences are SGHVS and FNYEAQ. This CDR3 is built from 16 residues. Trimming cost V 1 base and J 8 bases, with 20 bases left between them.

V and J are TRBV29-1 and TRBJ1-5, with TRBD1 matching 9 bases. V shed 6 bases, J shed 0 bases, and the junction held 6 bases outside the gene matches. This CDR3 spans 15 amino acids. Germline V CDR1 and CDR2: SQVTM, ANQGSEA. CDR3 bases: TGCAGCGTGGGGACAGGGCCCTATAGCAATCAGCCCCAGCATTTT. This sequence encodes CSVGTGPYSNQPQHF.

This clone was detected a few times. The gene calls are TRBV28 and TRBJ1-2; 7 nucleotides line up with TRBD1. The CDR3 sequence is 15 residues long. Germline loops: CDR1 MDHEN, CDR2 SYDVKM. V gave up 4 bases and J gave up 7 bases; unmatched junction bases: 12. The CDR3 region has the DNA TGTGCCAGCAGTTCCCCGGTCGACAGGGTCCGTGGCTACACCTTC. This sequence encodes CASSSPVDRVRGYTF.

The sample holds a few counts of this clone. The rearrangement joins TRBV5-1 to TRBJ2-5; TRBD2 matches at 9 bases. V shed 4 bases, J shed 3 bases, and the junction held 4 bases outside the gene matches. CDR3 size: 14 residues. Germline V gene data show CDR1 as SGHRS and CDR2 as YFSETQ. CDR3 sequence reads: CASSPSGTEETQYF. The CDR3 DNA sequence: TGCGCCAGCAGCCCTAGCGGGACTGAAGAGACCCAGTACTTC.

The rearrangement joins TRBV29-1 to TRBJ1-1; D remains ambiguous. Germline-derived CDR1 and CDR2 are SQVTM and ANQGSEA. Between the trimmed V and J ends, which lost 6 bases and 11 bases, there was a span of 7 bases. The CDR3 sequence is 8 residues long. This CDR3 is CSVEWAFF. For the CDR3, the DNA is TGCAGCGTGGAGTGGGCTTTCTTT. The complete variable domain, with remaining parts taken from reference TRBV29-1 and TRBJ1-1, reads SAVISQKPSRDICQRGTSLTIQCQVDSQVTMMFWYRQQPGQSLTLIATANQGSEATYESGFVIDKFPISRPNLTFSTLTVSNMSPEDSSIYLCSVEWAFFGQGTRLTVV.

In its sample, this clone was seen a few times. The CDR3 region has the DNA TGCGCCAGCAGCCAAGATTCCCAGGGGTCATACTATGGCTACACCTTC. Protein: CASSQDSQGSYYGYTF. V gene TRBV4-3 combines with J gene TRBJ1-2, with D perhaps TRBD1 (6 bases). This CDR3 is 16 amino acids long. V was trimmed by 0 bases and J by 3 bases, leaving 14 bases between them. Germline V gene lookup returns CDR1 LGHNA and CDR2 YSLEER.

The sample holds a few counts of this clone. V usage is TRBV10-3 and J usage is TRBJ2-3; D not resolved. In germline, CDR1 is ENHRY, CDR2 SYGVKD. With 1 base removed from V and 2 bases from J, the gap between germline ends came to 7 bases. This CDR3 has 14 amino acids. The CDR3 DNA reads TGTGCCATCAGTGAGTACGGAACCACAGATACGCAGTATTTT. It specifies CAISEYGTTDTQYF.

V is TRBV15 and J is TRBJ1-4; D not certain. This CDR3 region has 14 residues. The germline CDR1 and CDR2 sequences are LNHNV and YYDKDF (reference sequence). The V and J ends lost 1 base and 0 bases respectively, with 3 bases between them. CDR3 amino acids: CATSRGATNEKLFF. The CDR3 DNA reads TGTGCCACCAGCAGAGGGGCAACTAATGAAAAACTGTTTTTT.

This clone was picked up a small number of times. This chain joins TRBV5-1 and TRBJ2-2; D perhaps matches TRBD1 (6 bases). V lost 2 bases and J lost 6, with 20 bases in between. Germline V lookup: CDR1 SGHRS, CDR2 YFSETQ. The CDR3 is 17 amino acids. The CDR3 region is CASSFSSRGRGAGELFF. As DNA, the CDR3 is TGCGCCAGCAGCTTTTCATCACGCGGCAGGGGTGCCGGGGAGCTGTTTTTT. The variable domain in full, with the rest retrieved from reference TRBV5-1 and TRBJ2-2, is KAGVTQTPRYLIKTRGQQVTLSCSPISGHRSVSWYQQTPGQGLQFLFEYFSETQRNKGNFPGRFSGRQFSNSRSEMNVSTLELGDSALYLCASSFSSRGRGAGELFFGEGSRLTVL.